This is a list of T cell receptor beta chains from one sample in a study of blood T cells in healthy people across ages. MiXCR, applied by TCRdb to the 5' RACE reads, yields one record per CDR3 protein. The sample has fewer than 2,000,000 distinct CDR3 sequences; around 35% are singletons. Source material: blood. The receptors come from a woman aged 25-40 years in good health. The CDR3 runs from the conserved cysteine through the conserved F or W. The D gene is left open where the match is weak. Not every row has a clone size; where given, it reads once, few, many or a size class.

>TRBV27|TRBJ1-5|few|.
TGTGCCAGCAGTTTGGCTGACCCAAGGAATCAGCCCCAGCATTTT
CASSLADPRNQPQHF
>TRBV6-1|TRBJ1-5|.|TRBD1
TGTGCCAGCAGTGAAAGCCTCCAAGGGACAGGTTTTCAGAGTTCGTCCCAGCATTTT
CASSESLQGTGFQSSSQHF
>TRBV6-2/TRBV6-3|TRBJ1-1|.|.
TGTGCCAGCAGCCCAAACAGAATCCTGAACACTGAAGCTTTCTTT
CASSPNRILNTEAFF
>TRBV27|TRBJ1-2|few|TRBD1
TGTGCCAGCAGTCGTCGGGACAGGGGAAACTACACCTTC
CASSRRDRGNYTF
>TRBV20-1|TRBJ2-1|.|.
TGCGGTGCGAGATGGGGGACTTACAATGAGCAGTTCTTC
CGARWGTYNEQFF
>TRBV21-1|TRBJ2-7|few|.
TGTGCCAGCAGCAAAGTAAGGAGCTCCTACGAGCAGTACTTC
CASSKVRSSYEQYF
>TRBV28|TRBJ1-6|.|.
TGTGCCAGCAGTCCAGGGCTCGAAGAATCATCACCCCTCCACTTT
CASSPGLEESSPLHF
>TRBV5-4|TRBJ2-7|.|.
TGTGCCAGCAGCCGACATACGGGGGCCGAGCAGTACTTC
CASSRHTGAEQYF
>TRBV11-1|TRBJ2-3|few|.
TGTGCCAGCAGCTTCCAGTTAGCGGCCGCAGATACGCAGTATTTT
CASSFQLAAADTQYF
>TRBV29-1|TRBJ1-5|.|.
TGCAGCCCTGTAAGACGCCCAGGGAATTATAGCAATCAGCCCCAGCATTTT
CSPVRRPGNYSNQPQHF
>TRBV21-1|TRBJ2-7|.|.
TGTGCCAGCAGCAAAGTAGGGCAGGGGAAGGGCGAGCAGTACTTC
CASSKVGQGKGEQYF
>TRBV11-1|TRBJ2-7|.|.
TGTGCCAGCAGCCCAACGGGGGGGACAGCCCCCTACGAGCAGTACTTC
CASSPTGGTAPYEQYF
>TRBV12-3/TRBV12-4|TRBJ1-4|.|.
TGTGCCAGCAGTGCGGGGGGGGCCTTTAATGAAAAACTGTTTTTT
CASSAGGAFNEKLFF
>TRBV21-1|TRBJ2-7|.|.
TGTGCCAGCAGCAAAGAACCGGGACAGACCTACGAGCAGTACTTC
CASSKEPGQTYEQYF
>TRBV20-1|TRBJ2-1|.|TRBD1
TGCAGCCCCGGGACAGGGGACAATGAGCAGTTCTTC
CSPGTGDNEQFF
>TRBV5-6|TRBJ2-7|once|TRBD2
TGTGCCAGCAGCTTTAGTCTAGCGGACGAGCAGTACTTC
CASSFSLADEQYF
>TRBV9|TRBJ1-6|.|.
TGTGCCAGCAGCGCAGACGTTGGGAAAGGTTCACCCCTCCACTTT
CASSADVGKGSPLHF
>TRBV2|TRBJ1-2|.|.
TGTGCCAGCAGTTACAGTGAACAGGGCTATGGCTACACCTTC
CASSYSEQGYGYTF
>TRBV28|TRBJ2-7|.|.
TGTGCCAGCAGTTCCCTGAACCAGGGTGCAGGCTACGAGCAGTACTTC
CASSSLNQGAGYEQYF
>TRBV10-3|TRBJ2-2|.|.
TGTGCCATCAGTGAGGGACTGATGAACACCGGGGAGCTGTTTTTT
CAISEGLMNTGELFF
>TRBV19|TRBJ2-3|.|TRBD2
TGTGCCAGTAGTATAAAGTGGCGGGGGTTGGATACGCAGTATTTT
CASSIKWRGLDTQYF
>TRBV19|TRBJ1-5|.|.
TGTGCCAGTAGCCCAACAGGCCCCACCGGGAAGCCCCAGCATTTT
CASSPTGPTGKPQHF
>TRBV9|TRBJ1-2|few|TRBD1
TGTGCCAGCGGCCAGCTCCGGGGACAGAATGTTAACTATGGCTACACCTTC
CASGQLRGQNVNYGYTF
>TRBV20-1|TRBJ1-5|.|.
TGCAGTGCTACAGAGGGCAAAGGGGTGGATCAGCCCCAGCATTTT
CSATEGKGVDQPQHF
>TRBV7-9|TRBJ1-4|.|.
TGTGCCAGCAGCTTGATACCTCCCGGGGGACGAGGAGAAGAACGGTTTTTT
CASSLIPPGGRGEERFF
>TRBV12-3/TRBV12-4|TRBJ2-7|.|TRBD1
TGTGCCAGCAGTTATAGGCCGGGACAGAGTTTCGAGCAGTACTTC
CASSYRPGQSFEQYF